Following are 23 T cell receptor beta chains from one sample sequenced in a study of patients and donors after allogeneic stem cell transplantation. TCRdb reprocessed the RT-PCR reads via MiXCR and lists one record per CDR3 protein. The data contain about a million distinct CDR3 sequences, roughly 18% of them singletons. Sequenced material: blood, either unsorted or a sorted T cell fraction (not recorded which). These receptors were collected from a human donor who was either an allogeneic HSCT recipient or a stem cell or donor lymphocyte infusion donor (not recorded which). It is not recorded whose cells these are; they may come from a transplant donor.

This chain links TRBV24-1 with TRBJ2-1; D is ambiguous. The length of the CDR3 is 13 residues. With 4 bases removed from V and 8 bases from J, the gap between germline ends came to 11 bases. CDR1 and CDR2 (germline): KGHDR, SFDVKD. In DNA, the CDR3 is TGTGCCACCAGTGACCGTCTTGGAGATGAGCAGTTCTTC. Translation: CATSDRLGDEQFF.

This clonotype was observed a few times. The CDR3 DNA reads as TGTGCCAGCAGCGTAGAGGGGTACACAGATACGCAGTATTTT. This translates into CASSVEGYTDTQYF. The rearrangement links TRBV9 to TRBJ2-3; a weak D match, TRBD1 (5 bases). Trimming took 0 bases from V and 2 from J, leaving 7 bases between them. This CDR3 has 14 residues. Germline-derived CDR1 and CDR2 are SGDLS and YYNGEE.

About this clonotype itself: One end of the junction is discordant with germline, which a read error may explain. This chain connects TRBV7-9 to TRBJ2-3, with 12 positions matching TRBD2. The CDR3 is 16 residues long. CDR1 is SEHNR, CDR2 FQNEAQ, per germline (reference sequence). CDR3 loop: CASRDGLAGSTDMQYF. The CDR3 DNA reads TGTGCCAGCAGAGACGGACTAGCGGGGAGCACAGATATGCAGTATTTT.

The rearrangement links TRBV7-2 to TRBJ2-3; weak D call: TRBD2 (5 bases). Trimming took 2 bases from V and 0 from J, leaving 12 bases between them. Germline CDR1 is SGHTA and CDR2 is FQGNSA. The length of the CDR3 is 16 residues. The chain's CDR3 is CASSLLPRGSTDTQYF. CDR3 in DNA: TGTGCCAGCAGCTTACTCCCCCGGGGTAGCACAGATACGCAGTATTTT.

V usage is TRBV20-1 and J usage is TRBJ2-5; 8 bases are a match to TRBD2. Germline trimming cut 0 bases from V and 2 bases from J; bases unmatched to any gene: 11. The germline V gene encodes CDR1 DFQATT and CDR2 SNEGSKA (reference sequence). CDR3 length equals 17 residues. The CDR3 is CSARDRIRGGFQETQYF. The DNA for the CDR3 is TGCAGTGCTAGAGATCGGATACGCGGGGGGTTTCAAGAGACCCAGTACTTC.

In its sample, this clonotype was seen many times. The CDR3 region is CASSPGVSEQFF. The CDR3 bases are TGTGCCAGTAGCCCAGGGGTATCTGAGCAGTTCTTC. This chain joins TRBV19 and TRBJ2-1, with D possibly matching TRBD1 (6 bases). The CDR3 runs to 12 residues. Germline CDR1 LNHDA, CDR2 SQIVND (reference sequence). V was shortened by 6 bases and J by 9 bases, with 12 bases between the two germline ends. Filled out from reference TRBV19 and TRBJ2-1, the complete variable domain reads DGGITQSPKYLFRKEGQNVTLSCEQNLNHDAMYWYRQDPGQGLRLIYYSQIVNDFQKGDIAEGYSVSREKKESFPLTVTSAQKNPTAFYLCASSPGVSEQFFGPGTRLTVL.

This clonotype was counted at least ten times. The V and J genes are TRBV12-3 or TRBV12-4 and TRBJ2-1, with a possible D match to TRBD1 (5 bases). CDR3 length: 13 amino acids. Trimming stripped 5 bases from V and 3 bases from J, with 8 bases between. CDR3 DNA sequence: TGTGCCAGCAGTACGGACATCTACAATGAGCAGTTCTTC. Protein product: CASSTDIYNEQFF.

CDR3 protein: CASSNGRPPYEQYF. In nucleotides, the CDR3 is TGTGCCAGCAGTAATGGCAGGCCTCCCTACGAGCAGTACTTC. The rearrangement uses TRBV6-1 and TRBJ2-7; D is uncertain. Trimming stripped 5 bases from V and 2 bases from J, with 13 bases between. The germline CDR1 and CDR2 sequences are MNHNS and SASEGT. The CDR3 has 14 residues.

This clonotype has just one count. V is TRBV9 and J is TRBJ1-5; TRBD1 might be the D (5 bases). The length of the CDR3 is 15 residues. The V gene lost 0 bases and the J gene lost 7 bases, with 14 bases spanning the gap. CDR1 is SGDLS, CDR2 YYNGEE, per germline. The CDR3 sequence is CASSVADGGNQPQHF. The CDR3 DNA follows: TGTGCCAGCAGCGTAGCTGATGGGGGAAACCAGCCCCAGCATTTT. Full variable domain (outside the CDR3, taken from reference TRBV9 and TRBJ1-5): DSGVTQTPKHLITATGQRVTLRCSPRSGDLSVYWYQQSLDQGLQFLIQYYNGEERAKGNILERFSAQQFPDLHSELNLSSLELGDSALYFCASSVADGGNQPQHFGDGTRLSIL.

The chain combines TRBV2 with TRBJ2-2; 7 positions match TRBD2. The germline CDR1 and CDR2 sequences are SNHLY and FYNNEI. CDR3 length: 17 amino acids. The V segment lost 4 bases and the J segment 3 bases; nucleotides outside the gene matches: 11. The chain's CDR3 is CASSGISSGRDTGELFF. The DNA of the CDR3 is TGTGCCAGCAGTGGTATTAGTAGCGGGCGGGACACCGGGGAGCTGTTTTTT.

CDR3 DNA sequence: TGTGCCAGCAGCGCATACCAGGGGCGGGTCACTGAAGCTTTCTTT. Encoded protein: CASSAYQGRVTEAFF. The genes are TRBV13 and TRBJ1-1, with TRBD1 as a possible D gene (6 bases). Germline CDR1 reads PRHDT; CDR2 reads FYEKMQ (reference sequence). V lost 5 bases to trimming and J lost 4 bases, with 17 bases between them. CDR3 size: 15 residues.

The rearrangement uses TRBV7-9 and TRBJ2-7, with D possibly being TRBD1 or TRBD2 (5 bases each). The CDR3 totals 16 residues. CDR1 and CDR2 (germline): SEHNR, FQNEAQ (reference sequence). The V end lost 5 bases, the J end lost 0 bases, and 17 bases lay between the germline ends. CDR3 region: CASSPREGRTSYEQYF. CDR3 DNA sequence: TGTGCCAGCAGCCCCCGAGAGGGGCGGACCTCCTACGAGCAGTACTTC.

The chain recombines TRBV4-1 with TRBJ1-4; D is ambiguous. V was cut by 3 bases and J by 8 bases, with 13 bases left in between. The CDR3 spans 14 residues. CDR1 and CDR2 (germline): MGHRA, YSYEKL. The CDR3 region has the DNA TGCGCCAGCAGCCAGATTCCGCTCTTCGAAAAACTGTTTTTT. It specifies CASSQIPLFEKLFF.

The chain uses TRBV7-9 and TRBJ2-3; 8 bases are a match to TRBD2. Germline V gene lookup returns CDR1 SEHNR and CDR2 FQNEAQ (reference sequence). Germline trimming cut 0 bases from V and 3 bases from J; bases unmatched to any gene: 8. The CDR3 is 17 residues long. CDR3 protein: CASSLAGKAGVTDTQYF. In DNA form, the CDR3 reads TGTGCCAGCAGCTTAGCGGGCAAAGCGGGAGTGACAGATACGCAGTATTTT.

This clonotype was counted ten times or more. The rearrangement links TRBV12-3 or TRBV12-4 to TRBJ2-3; a weak D match, TRBD2 (6 bases). The CDR3 covers 15 residues. V lost 2 bases to trimming and J lost 2 bases, with 11 bases between them. Here the CDR3 reads CASSLRGGFTDTQYF. CDR3 DNA sequence: TGTGCCAGCAGTTTACGTGGGGGGTTCACAGATACGCAGTATTTT.

J is TRBJ1-1 and V is TRBV4-3; the D is unclear. This CDR3 has 14 residues. V lost 0 bases, J lost 3 bases, and 8 bases lay in between. Germline V CDR1 and CDR2: LGHNA, YSLEER. The CDR3 DNA follows: TGCGCCAGCAGCCAAGATCGGGCCGACACTGAAGCTTTCTTT. Amino acids: CASSQDRADTEAFF.

The rearrangement links TRBV5-1 to TRBJ2-3; TRBD2 matches at 9 bases. Germline loops: CDR1 SGHRS, CDR2 YFSETQ. V trimming: 1 base; J trimming: 3 bases; junction bases outside the gene matches: 6. The CDR3 length is 16 residues. CDR3 DNA: TGCGCCAGCAGCTTGTACGGCGGGGGGGCAACAGATACGCAGTATTTT. It is translated as CASSLYGGGATDTQYF.

This chain links TRBV9 with TRBJ2-1; 7 bases agree with TRBD2. The junction had 11 bases not matched to a gene; V was cut back by 4 bases and J by 4 bases. The germline gives CDR1 SGDLS, CDR2 YYNGEE. This CDR3 region has 16 residues. The CDR3 DNA follows: TGTGCCAGCAGCACCTTGAGCGGGATTCAGTACAATGAGCAGTTCTTC. Translation gives CASSTLSGIQYNEQFF.

The table lists this clonotype with a few counts. The chain links TRBV4-1 to TRBJ2-7, with 16 bases identical to TRBD2. There are 18 residues in the CDR3. J gave up 3 bases and V 3 bases, and 8 bases lay outside the gene matches. Germline V gene sequence: CDR1 MGHRA, CDR2 YSYEKL. CDR3 bases: TGCGCCAGCAGCCAGGGACTAGCGGGAGGGGGGGGCCACTACGAGCAGTACTTC. This gives the protein CASSQGLAGGGGHYEQYF.

The chain is built from TRBV7-2 and TRBJ1-2; possible D gene TRBD1, 6 bases. The CDR3 length is 14 residues. V lost 5 bases and J lost 6, with 16 bases in between. Germline CDR1 and CDR2: SGHTA and FQGNSA. The CDR3 nucleotides are TGTGCCAGCAGCGTAGACGGGGGCAATAATGGCTACACCTTC. Translated, it gives CASSVDGGNNGYTF.

This clonotype turned up a few times. This sequence joins TRBV25-1 and TRBJ2-2; possible D gene TRBD1, 5 bases. This CDR3 comprises 18 residues. Deletions cut 1 base from V and 0 bases from J, with 15 bases between. CDR1 is MGHDK, CDR2 SYGVNS, per germline. The CDR3 protein is CASSEFKGREANTGELFF. In DNA, the CDR3 is TGTGCCAGCAGTGAATTCAAGGGGCGCGAGGCGAACACCGGGGAGCTGTTTTTT.

This chain connects TRBV29-1 to TRBJ1-2; the match to TRBD1 covers 7 bases. Trimming cost V 7 bases and J 8 bases; bases outside gene matches: 7. This CDR3 region has 11 residues. Germline V lookup: CDR1 SQVTM, CDR2 ANQGSEA. The DNA for the CDR3 is TGCAGCGCCAGAGACAGGGAAGGCTACACCTTC. This translates into CSARDREGYTF.

This clonotype was found a few times. The V gene is TRBV30, the J gene TRBJ2-7; D gene ambiguous. The germline CDR1 and CDR2 sequences are GTSNPN and SVGIG (reference sequence). The CDR3 spans 11 residues. With 5 bases removed from V and 5 bases from J, the gap between germline ends came to 10 bases. The CDR3 nucleotides are TGTGCCTGGGAGATTCCCAACGAGCAGTACTTC. Protein: CAWEIPNEQYF.